This T cell receptor (beta chain) was sequenced in a study of PD-1 blockade in classical Hodgkin lymphoma. Study-level background: A 3 mg/kg intravenous dose of nivolumab was received by patients every 2 weeks.

The V segment lost 0 bases and the J segment 3 bases; nucleotides outside the gene matches: 3. The CDR3 totals 15 residues. CDR1 is MNHEY and CDR2 is SMNVEV in the germline V gene (reference sequence). Every patient had relapsed following autologous stem cell transplantation, and cohorts differed in brentuximab vedotin exposure. Only in-frame clones appear in the TCRdb table, and some are missing; sequencing was by immunoSEQ multiplex PCR. Found here are tens of thousands of clones, roughly 89% of them singletons; the top ten hold around 10%. The specimen was peripheral blood mononuclear cells (PBMCs), collected before the second cycle of nivolumab. The source is a human donor with classical Hodgkin lymphoma. This sequence joins TRBV27 and TRBJ2-7; TRBD1 matches at 9 bases. As DNA, the CDR3 is TGTGCCAGCAGTTTATCCTGGACAGGGGACTACGAGCAGTACTTC. Protein: CASSLSWTGDYEQYF.